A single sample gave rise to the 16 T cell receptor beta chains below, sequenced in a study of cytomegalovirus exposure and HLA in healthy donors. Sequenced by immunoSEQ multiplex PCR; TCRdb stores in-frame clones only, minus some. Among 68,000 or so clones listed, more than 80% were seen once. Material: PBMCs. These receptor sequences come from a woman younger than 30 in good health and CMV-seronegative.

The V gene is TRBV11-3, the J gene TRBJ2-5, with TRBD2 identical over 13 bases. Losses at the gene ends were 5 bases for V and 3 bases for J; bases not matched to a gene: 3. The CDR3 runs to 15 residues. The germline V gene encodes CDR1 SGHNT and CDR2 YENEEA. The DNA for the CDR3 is TGTGCCAGCAGCCAAGGGACTAGCGGGGAAGAGACCCAGTACTTC. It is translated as CASSQGTSGEETQYF.

The CDR3 reads CASSSPGTGTDTQYF. The CDR3 region has the DNA TGTGCCAGCAGCTCCCCCGGGACAGGGACAGATACGCAGTATTTT. V and J are TRBV7-6 and TRBJ2-3, with 9 nucleotides matching TRBD1. The V gene's germline CDR1 is SGHVS and CDR2 FNYEAQ. The CDR3 loop spans 15 amino acids. After removal of 4 bases from V and 3 bases from J, the junction contained 5 bases not matched to a gene.

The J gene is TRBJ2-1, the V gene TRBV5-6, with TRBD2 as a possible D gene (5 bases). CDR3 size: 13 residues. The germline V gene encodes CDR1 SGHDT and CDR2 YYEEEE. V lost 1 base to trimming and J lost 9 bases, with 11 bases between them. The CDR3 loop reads CASSLPGWGEQFF. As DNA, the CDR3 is TGTGCCAGCAGCTTGCCGGGGTGGGGTGAGCAGTTCTTC.

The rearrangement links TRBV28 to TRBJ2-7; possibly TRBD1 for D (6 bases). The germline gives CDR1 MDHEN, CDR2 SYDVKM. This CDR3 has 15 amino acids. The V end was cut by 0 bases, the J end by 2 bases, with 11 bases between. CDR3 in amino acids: CASSLWQGLTYEQYF. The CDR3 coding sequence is TGTGCCAGCAGTTTATGGCAGGGGTTAACCTACGAGCAGTACTTC. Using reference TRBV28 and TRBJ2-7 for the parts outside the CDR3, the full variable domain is DVKVTQSSRYLVKRTGEKVFLECVQDMDHENMFWYRQDPGLGLRLIYFSYDVKMKEKGDIPEGYSVSREKKERFSLILESASTNQTSMYLCASSLWQGLTYEQYFGPGTRLTVT.

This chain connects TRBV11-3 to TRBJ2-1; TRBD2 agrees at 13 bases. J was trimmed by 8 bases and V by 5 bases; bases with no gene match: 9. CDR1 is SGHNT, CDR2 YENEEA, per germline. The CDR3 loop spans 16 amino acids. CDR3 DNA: TGTGCCAGCAGCCCAACTAGCGGGAGGGAGGGCTATGAGCAGTTCTTC. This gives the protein CASSPTSGREGYEQFF.

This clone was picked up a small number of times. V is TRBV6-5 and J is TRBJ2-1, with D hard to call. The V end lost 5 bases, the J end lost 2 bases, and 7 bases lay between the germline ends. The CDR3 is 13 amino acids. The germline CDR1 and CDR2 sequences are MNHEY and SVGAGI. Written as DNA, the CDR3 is TGTGCCAGCAGTCCGGGTGCCTACAATGAGCAGTTCTTC. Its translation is CASSPGAYNEQFF.

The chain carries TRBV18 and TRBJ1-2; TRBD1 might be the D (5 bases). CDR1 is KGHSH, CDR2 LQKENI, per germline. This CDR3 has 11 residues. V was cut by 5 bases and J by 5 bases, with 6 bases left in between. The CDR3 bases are TGTGCCAGCTCAAGACAGTATGGCTACACCTTC. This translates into CASSRQYGYTF. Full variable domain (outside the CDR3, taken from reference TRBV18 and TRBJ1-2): NAGVMQNPRHLVRRRGQEARLRCSPMKGHSHVYWYRQLPEEGLKFMVYLQKENIIDESGMPKERFSAEFPKEGPSILRIQQVVRGDSAAYFCASSRQYGYTFGSGTRLTVV.

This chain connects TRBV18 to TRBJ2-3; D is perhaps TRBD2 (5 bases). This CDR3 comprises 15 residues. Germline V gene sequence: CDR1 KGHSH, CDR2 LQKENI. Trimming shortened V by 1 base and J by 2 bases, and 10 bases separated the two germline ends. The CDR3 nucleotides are TGTGCCAGCTCACCACTGGAGGAAGCCACAGATACGCAGTATTTT. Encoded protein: CASSPLEEATDTQYF. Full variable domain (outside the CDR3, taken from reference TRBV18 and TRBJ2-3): NAGVMQNPRHLVRRRGQEARLRCSPMKGHSHVYWYRQLPEEGLKFMVYLQKENIIDESGMPKERFSAEFPKEGPSILRIQQVVRGDSAAYFCASSPLEEATDTQYFGPGTRLTVL.

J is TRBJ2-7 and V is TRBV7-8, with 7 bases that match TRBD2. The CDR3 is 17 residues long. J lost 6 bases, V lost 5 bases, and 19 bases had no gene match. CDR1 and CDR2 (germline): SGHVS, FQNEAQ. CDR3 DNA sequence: TGTGCCAGCAGCCCAAAACGCGTACCGGGAGGTCTCTCCGAGCAGTACTTC. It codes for CASSPKRVPGGLSEQYF.

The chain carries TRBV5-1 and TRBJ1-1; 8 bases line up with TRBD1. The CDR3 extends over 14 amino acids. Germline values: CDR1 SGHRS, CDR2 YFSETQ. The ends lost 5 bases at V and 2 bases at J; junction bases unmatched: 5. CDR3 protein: CASRLTGANTEAFF. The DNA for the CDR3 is TGCGCCAGCAGATTGACAGGGGCTAACACTGAAGCTTTCTTT.

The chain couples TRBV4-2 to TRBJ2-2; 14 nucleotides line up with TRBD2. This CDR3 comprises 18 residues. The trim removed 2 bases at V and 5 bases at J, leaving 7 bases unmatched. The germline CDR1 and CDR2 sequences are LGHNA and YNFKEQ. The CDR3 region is CASSQLGLAGADTGELFF. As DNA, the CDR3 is TGTGCCAGCAGCCAATTGGGACTAGCGGGAGCGGATACCGGGGAGCTGTTTTTT.

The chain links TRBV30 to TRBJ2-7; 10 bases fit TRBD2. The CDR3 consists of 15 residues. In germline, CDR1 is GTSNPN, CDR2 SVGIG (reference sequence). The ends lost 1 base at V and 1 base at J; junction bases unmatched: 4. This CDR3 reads CAWSGQAGGSYEQYF. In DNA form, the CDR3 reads TGTGCCTGGAGTGGGCAAGCGGGAGGGTCCTACGAGCAGTACTTC.

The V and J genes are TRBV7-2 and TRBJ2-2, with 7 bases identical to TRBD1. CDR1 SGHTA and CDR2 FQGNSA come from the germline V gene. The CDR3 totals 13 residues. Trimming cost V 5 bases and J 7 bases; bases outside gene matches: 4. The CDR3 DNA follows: TGTGCCAGCAGCCCTGGACAGGTCGGGGAGCTGTTTTTT. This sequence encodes CASSPGQVGELFF.

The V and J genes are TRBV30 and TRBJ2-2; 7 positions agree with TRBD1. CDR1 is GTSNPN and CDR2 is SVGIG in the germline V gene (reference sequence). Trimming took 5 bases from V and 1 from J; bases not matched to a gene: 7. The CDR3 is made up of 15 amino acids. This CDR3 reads CAWAWTGGNTGELFF. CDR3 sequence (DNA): TGTGCCTGGGCATGGACAGGAGGGAACACCGGGGAGCTGTTTTTT.

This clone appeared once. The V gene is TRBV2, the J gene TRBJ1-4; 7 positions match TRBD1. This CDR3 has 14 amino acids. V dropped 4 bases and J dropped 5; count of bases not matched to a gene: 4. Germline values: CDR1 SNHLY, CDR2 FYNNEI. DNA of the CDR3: TGTGCCAGCAGTGCACAGGGGCGAAATGAAAAACTGTTTTTT. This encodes CASSAQGRNEKLFF.

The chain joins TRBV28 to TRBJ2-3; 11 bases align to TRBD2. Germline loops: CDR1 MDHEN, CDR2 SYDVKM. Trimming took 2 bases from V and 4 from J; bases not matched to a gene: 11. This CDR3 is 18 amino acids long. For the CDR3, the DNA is TGTGCCAGCAGTTTAAGTGGGGGACTAGCGGAGGGAGCAGATACGCAGTATTTT. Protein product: CASSLSGGLAEGADTQYF. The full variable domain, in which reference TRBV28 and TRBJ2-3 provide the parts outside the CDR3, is DVKVTQSSRYLVKRTGEKVFLECVQDMDHENMFWYRQDPGLGLRLIYFSYDVKMKEKGDIPEGYSVSREKKERFSLILESASTNQTSMYLCASSLSGGLAEGADTQYFGPGTRLTVL.